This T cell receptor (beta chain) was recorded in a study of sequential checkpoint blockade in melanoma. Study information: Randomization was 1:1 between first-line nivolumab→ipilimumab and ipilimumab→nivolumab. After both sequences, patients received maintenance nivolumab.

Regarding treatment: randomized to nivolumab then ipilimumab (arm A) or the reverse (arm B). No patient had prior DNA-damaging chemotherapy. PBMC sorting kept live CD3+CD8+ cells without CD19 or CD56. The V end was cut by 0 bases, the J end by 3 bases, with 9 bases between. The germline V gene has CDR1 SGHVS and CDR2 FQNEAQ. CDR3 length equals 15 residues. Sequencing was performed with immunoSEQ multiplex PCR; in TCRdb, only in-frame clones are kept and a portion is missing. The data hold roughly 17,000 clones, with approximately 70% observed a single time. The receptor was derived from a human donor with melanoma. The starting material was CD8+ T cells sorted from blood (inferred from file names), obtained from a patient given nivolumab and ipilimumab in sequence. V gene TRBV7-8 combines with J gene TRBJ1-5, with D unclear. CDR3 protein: CASSLARGFNQPQHF. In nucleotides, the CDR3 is TGTGCCAGCAGCTTAGCGCGGGGTTTCAATCAGCCCCAGCATTTT.